The 29 T cell receptor beta chains listed next were all sequenced from one sample in a study of cytomegalovirus exposure and HLA in healthy donors. The PCR contained 60 Vbeta and 13 Jbeta primers. The method was immunoSEQ multiplex PCR; TCRdb's version includes in-frame clones alone and lacks a portion of them. The sample holds 85,000 to 100,000 clones; around 76% are singletons and the top ten take 6.5% to 8.5%. Specimen: PBMCs. The receptors shown here come from a human donor in good health.

This clone was picked up a small number of times. The rearrangement joins TRBV12-5 to TRBJ1-1, with a possible D match to TRBD1 (5 bases). CDR1 and CDR2 from the germline V gene are LGHNT and FRNRAP. The CDR3 spans 13 residues. V was clipped by 5 bases and J by 11 bases, with 18 bases between them. CDR3 region: CASGKGTGTQAFF. CDR3 coding DNA: TGTGCTAGTGGTAAAGGGACTGGGACGCAGGCTTTCTTT.

CDR3 amino acids: CSAGRETQYF. The CDR3 bases are TGCAGTGCAGGCAGGGAGACCCAGTACTTC. The chain joins TRBV20-1 to TRBJ2-5; D unresolved. The CDR3 has 10 amino acids. V was trimmed by 6 bases and J by 5 bases, leaving 7 bases between them. Germline CDR1 and CDR2: DFQATT and SNEGSKA (reference sequence).

V is TRBV21-1 and J is TRBJ1-2; the table's TRBD1 call for D was not verified on the DNA. TRBV21-1 represents a pseudogene. The CDR3 runs to 19 residues. CDR3 protein: CASSKKTLRTGAANYGYTF. For the CDR3, the DNA is TGTGCCAGCAGCAAAAAAACGTTGAGGACAGGCGCTGCGAACTATGGCTACACCTTC.

The rearrangement joins TRBV2 to TRBJ1-2; D gene uncertain. The germline V gene has CDR1 SNHLY and CDR2 FYNNEI. CDR3 length equals 12 residues. Trimming took off 2 bases at V and 4 bases at J, with 5 bases between the two ends. This CDR3 reads CASSENSYGYTF. Written as DNA, the CDR3 is TGTGCCAGCAGTGAAAACTCCTATGGCTACACCTTC.

CDR3 DNA sequence: TGCGCCAGCAGCTTGGAGGCGGGGGTCTGGGGAAACATTCAGTACTTC. It yields the protein CASSLEAGVWGNIQYF. The chain uses TRBV5-1 and TRBJ2-4, with 7 bases aligning to TRBD2. V lost 0 bases and J lost 6; bases outside the gene matches: 9. Germline V gene lookup returns CDR1 SGHRS and CDR2 YFSETQ. The CDR3 consists of 16 residues. The entire variable domain, with the rest obtained from reference TRBV5-1 and TRBJ2-4, is as follows: KAGVTQTPRYLIKTRGQQVTLSCSPISGHRSVSWYQQTPGQGLQFLFEYFSETQRNKGNFPGRFSGRQFSNSRSEMNVSTLELGDSALYLCASSLEAGVWGNIQYFGAGTRLSVL.

V gene TRBV29-1 combines with J gene TRBJ2-5; 8 bases agree with TRBD1. The J call may be in error: the DNA end matches TRBJ2-7 better. Germline V gives CDR1 SQVTM, CDR2 ANQGSEA. There are 12 residues in the CDR3. The CDR3 sequence: CSVKRTGNEQYF. In nucleotides, the CDR3 is TGCAGCGTTAAAAGGACAGGGAACGAGCAGTACTTC.

The rearrangement uses TRBV30 and TRBJ1-4; 7 bases line up with TRBD1. CDR1 and CDR2 (germline): GTSNPN, SVGIG (reference sequence). The CDR3 length is 14 residues. Trimming took 4 bases from V and 9 from J; bases not matched to a gene: 11. Written as DNA, the CDR3 is TGTGCCTGGAATGACAGGGTTCCCCCCCAAAAACTGTTTTTT. Protein: CAWNDRVPPQKLFF.

The genes are TRBV30 and TRBJ2-3; D gene ambiguous. The CDR3 totals 11 residues. The ends were cut back, 3 bases at V and 6 bases at J, with 7 bases in the middle. The germline V gene encodes CDR1 GTSNPN and CDR2 SVGIG (reference sequence). CDR3 sequence (DNA): TGTGCCTGGAGGCTCGGGGATACGCAGTATTTT. It specifies CAWRLGDTQYF.

V gene TRBV5-1 combines with J gene TRBJ2-5; 9 nucleotides match TRBD1. The J segment lost 5 bases and the V segment lost 4 bases, leaving 12 bases of the junction unmatched. The CDR3 is 16 residues long. The germline V gene encodes CDR1 SGHRS and CDR2 YFSETQ. CDR3 sequence: CASSQRGTGSGETQYF. The CDR3 DNA reads TGCGCCAGCAGCCAGAGGGGGACAGGGTCCGGGGAGACCCAGTACTTC.

The rearrangement joins TRBV18 to TRBJ1-3, with D hard to call. Germline CDR1 KGHSH, CDR2 LQKENI. V dropped 0 bases and J dropped 0 bases, with 6 bases sitting between them. CDR3 length: 15 amino acids. CDR3 nucleotide sequence: TGTGCCAGCTCACCACCAAACAACTCTGGAAACACCATATATTTT. Amino acids: CASSPPNNSGNTIYF. Full variable domain (remainder filled in from reference TRBV18 and TRBJ1-3): NAGVMQNPRHLVRRRGQEARLRCSPMKGHSHVYWYRQLPEEGLKFMVYLQKENIIDESGMPKERFSAEFPKEGPSILRIQQVVRGDSAAYFCASSPPNNSGNTIYFGEGSWLTVV.

This clone showed up just once. V is TRBV7-6 and J is TRBJ2-7; 7 bases line up with TRBD1. The CDR3 totals 14 residues. Trimming at V came to 4 bases and at J to 4 bases, leaving 7 bases not matched to a gene. Germline lookup yields CDR1 SGHVS and CDR2 FNYEAQ. The DNA for the CDR3 is TGTGCCAGCAGCTCGTCCGGGACAGCGTACGAGCAGTACTTC. This translates into CASSSSGTAYEQYF.

The chain uses TRBV4-2 and TRBJ1-2, with D maybe TRBD1 (5 bases). Trimming removed 0 bases at V and 5 bases at J, with 13 bases between. This CDR3 contains 15 residues. The germline V gene has CDR1 LGHNA and CDR2 YNFKEQ. CDR3 region: CASSQETAQRYGYTF. The CDR3 nucleotides are TGTGCCAGCAGCCAAGAGACAGCCCAGAGGTATGGCTACACCTTC.

The chain joins TRBV7-8 to TRBJ1-1, with 7 bases matching TRBD1. CDR3 length equals 17 residues. J gave up 1 base and V 0 bases, and 8 bases lay outside the gene matches. Germline-derived CDR1 and CDR2 are SGHVS and FQNEAQ. The CDR3 spells CASSLALTGASNTEAFF. The CDR3 nucleotides read TGTGCCAGCAGCTTAGCTTTAACAGGGGCATCGAACACTGAAGCTTTCTTT.

The chain uses TRBV5-6 and TRBJ1-1, with D perhaps TRBD1 (6 bases). The CDR3 contains 13 residues. The germline CDR1 and CDR2 sequences are SGHDT and YYEEEE. The germline V and J ends were trimmed by 5 bases and 11 bases, with 19 bases remaining between them. The DNA of the CDR3 is TGTGCCAGCAGTTCCCCACAGGGAAGTGAGGCTTTCTTT. Protein sequence: CASSSPQGSEAFF.

The gene calls are TRBV6-1 and TRBJ1-1, with D hard to call. From germline, CDR1 is MNHNS and CDR2 SASEGT. The CDR3 length is 13 residues. Between the trimmed V and J ends, which lost 6 bases and 4 bases, there was a span of 12 bases. The CDR3 DNA reads as TGTGCCAGCAGATTGACATTTTCCACTGAAGCTTTCTTT. Its protein product is CASRLTFSTEAFF.

The V gene is TRBV15, the J gene TRBJ1-2; D is perhaps TRBD1 (5 bases). Trimming cost V 0 bases and J 4 bases, with 12 bases left between them. This CDR3 spans 15 amino acids. Germline CDR1 reads LNHNV; CDR2 reads YYDKDF (reference sequence). CDR3 nucleotide sequence: TGTGCCACCAGCAGAGATTTGGGCGGGGGCTATGGCTACACCTTC. It specifies CATSRDLGGGYGYTF.

This chain uses TRBV5-4 with TRBJ2-2; D gene unclear. The germline V and J ends were trimmed by 0 bases and 6 bases, with 6 bases remaining between them. Per germline, CDR1 SGHNT and CDR2 YYREEE (reference sequence). This CDR3 has 13 amino acids. The CDR3, as DNA: TGTGCCAGCAGCTTGGTCCTTTCCGGGGAGCTGTTTTTT. Translated: CASSLVLSGELFF.

CDR3: CASSSPLRVHEQYF. In DNA, the CDR3 is TGCGCCAGCAGCTCGCCCCTTCGGGTGCACGAGCAGTACTTC. The V and J genes are TRBV5-1 and TRBJ2-7; D unresolved. The V and J ends lost 3 bases and 5 bases respectively, with 15 bases between them. The CDR3 runs 14 residues. Germline assignment: CDR1 SGHRS and CDR2 YFSETQ.

This clone has a handful of counts. The chain joins TRBV7-2 to TRBJ2-3; 7 nucleotides agree with TRBD2. After removal of 5 bases from V and 5 bases from J, the junction contained 10 bases not matched to a gene. CDR1 is SGHTA and CDR2 is FQGNSA in the germline V gene. CDR3 length: 15 residues. The CDR3 sequence is CASSPRERGIDTQYF. CDR3 nucleotides: TGTGCCAGCAGCCCTCGGGAGCGGGGAATAGATACGCAGTATTTT. Combining the CDR3 with reference TRBV7-2 and TRBJ2-3 gives the whole variable domain GAGVSQSPSNKVTEKGKDVELRCDPISGHTALYWYRQSLGQGLEFLIYFQGNSAPDKSGLPSDRFSAERTGGSVSTLTIQRTQQEDSAVYLCASSPRERGIDTQYFGPGTRLTVL.

This sequence joins TRBV5-1 and TRBJ2-7; D is uncertain. The CDR3 is made up of 14 amino acids. Trimming removed 0 bases from V and 6 bases from J, with 13 bases in between. CDR1 and CDR2 from the germline V gene are SGHRS and YFSETQ. CDR3 loop: CASSLDGRGTEQYF. The CDR3 region has the DNA TGCGCCAGCAGCTTGGACGGCAGAGGAACCGAGCAGTACTTC.

The V gene is TRBV4-2, the J gene TRBJ2-1; 11 nucleotides align to TRBD2. Germline loops: CDR1 LGHNA, CDR2 YNFKEQ. V trimming: 3 bases; J trimming: 6 bases; junction bases outside the gene matches: 7. This CDR3 comprises 16 residues. The CDR3 here is CASSQNTLAGGNEQFF. DNA for the CDR3: TGTGCCAGCAGCCAGAACACCCTAGCGGGGGGCAATGAGCAGTTCTTC.

This CDR3 reads CASSSRPGQTGYEQYF. As DNA, the CDR3 is TGCGCCAGCAGCTCGCGCCCTGGGCAGACAGGCTACGAGCAGTACTTC. The chain has TRBV5-1 and TRBJ2-7, with D maybe TRBD1 (6 bases). Trimming stripped 3 bases from V and 3 bases from J, with 19 bases between. CDR1 SGHRS and CDR2 YFSETQ come from the germline V gene. The length of the CDR3 is 16 residues.

This rearrangement joins TRBV5-1 to TRBJ2-1; 15 bases map to TRBD2. The CDR3 contains 15 residues. Germline V lookup: CDR1 SGHRS, CDR2 YFSETQ. V dropped 3 bases and J dropped 8; count of bases not matched to a gene: 3. CDR3 sequence: CASSSGLAGGDEQFF. The CDR3 nucleotides read TGCGCCAGCAGCTCAGGACTAGCGGGAGGGGATGAGCAGTTCTTC.

The chain recombines TRBV2 with TRBJ1-6, with no clear D. This CDR3 has 13 amino acids. V shed 3 bases and J shed 8 bases, with 8 bases lying between them. CDR1 is SNHLY, CDR2 FYNNEI, per germline. The CDR3 here is CASSELADSPLHF. CDR3 DNA: TGTGCCAGCAGTGAGTTAGCGGATTCACCCCTCCACTTT. The full variable domain, rest sourced from reference TRBV2 and TRBJ1-6, is EPEVTQTPSHQVTQMGQEVILRCVPISNHLYFYWYRQILGQKVEFLVSFYNNEISEKSEIFDDQFSVERPDGSNFTLKIRSTKLEDSAMYFCASSELADSPLHFGNGTRLTVT.

The V call is TRBV6-1, the J call TRBJ1-5; D unresolved. Germline CDR1 reads MNHNS; CDR2 reads SASEGT. Trimming pared 0 bases from V and 0 bases from J, leaving 18 bases between. This CDR3 has 19 residues. CDR3 sequence (DNA): TGTGCCAGCAGTGAAGCGCTATTGGGCAGGAGGCATAGCAATCAGCCCCAGCATTTT. This sequence encodes CASSEALLGRRHSNQPQHF.

The genes are TRBV18 and TRBJ2-1, with D unclear. CDR1 KGHSH and CDR2 LQKENI come from the germline V gene. V lost 6 bases and J 0 bases, leaving 9 bases between the germline ends. This CDR3 is 14 amino acids long. CDR3 protein: CASSPSGSYNEQFF. CDR3 bases: TGTGCCAGCTCCCCATCCGGCTCCTACAATGAGCAGTTCTTC.

The V gene is TRBV28, the J gene TRBJ2-7, with TRBD1 matching over 10 bases. This CDR3 region has 14 residues. CDR1 and CDR2 from the germline V gene are MDHEN and SYDVKM. J was trimmed by 7 bases and V by 8 bases; bases with no gene match: 11. The CDR3 DNA follows: TGTGCCAGCCAATCCGGGACAGGGGTGAGGGAGCAGTACTTC. It specifies CASQSGTGVREQYF.

This clone appeared a single time. The CDR3 spells CASSFLRAGNTIYF. As DNA, the CDR3 is TGTGCCAGCAGCTTTTTGAGGGCTGGAAACACCATATATTTT. The chain uses TRBV7-9 and TRBJ1-3; no firm D call. This CDR3 has 14 amino acids. V dropped 3 bases and J dropped 2 bases, with 8 bases sitting between them. Germline V gene lookup returns CDR1 SEHNR and CDR2 FQNEAQ (reference sequence).

Only one count was recorded for this clone. This sequence joins TRBV7-2 and TRBJ2-1; no clear D gene. The V end lost 1 base, the J end lost 3 bases, and 10 bases lay between the germline ends. Per germline, CDR1 SGHTA and CDR2 FQGNSA. The CDR3 totals 15 residues. CDR3 coding DNA: TGTGCCAGCAGCTTAGAGTTACAGAACTACAATGAGCAGTTCTTC. Amino acid sequence: CASSLELQNYNEQFF.